This T cell receptor (beta chain) was documented in a study of blood T cell repertoires in COVID-19 (dated by TCRdb to the early 2020s). Some background on the complete study: The collaborator samples originated in the United States, Italy and Spain and spanned the acute and convalescent phases of COVID-19. The samples were drawn from two sources: the first 160 participants of the ongoing ImmuneRACE study, and 1,254 subjects contributed by 6 global collaborators. Nearly every sample came with metadata listing a de-identified subject ID, COVID-19 status, age in years and sex. HLA class I and class II types, where available, came from metadata supplied by the sample provider rather than from assay-based typing. Subjects who had been exposed to COVID-19, were actively infected with it, or had recovered from it provided the deeply sampled blood TCRbeta repertoires that made up the dataset. The repertoires were released in a freely available public database intended as a resource for research on the immune response to SARS-CoV-2. The material from the prospective study consisted of cDNA or gDNA derived from T cells, B-cell-depleted T cells, or PBMCs.

The full study reports these points: The quantity of clinical and demographic metadata differed by source and by participant and was supplied without curation.

TCRbeta CDR3 regions were amplified from genomic DNA by means of the immunoSEQ Assay, a bias-controlled multiplex PCR. Turning to the authors' computational methods: Nucleated cell counts per sample were estimated from amplification of reference gene primers within the assay. To quantify the absolute abundance of each unique TCRbeta CDR3 rearrangement, sequence reads were collapsed and filtered. For each sample, productive Simpson clonality was calculated as the square root of Simpson's diversity index across productive rearrangements. TCRdb stores this immuneACCESS table with in-frame sequences only. Part of the clones is absent; in the studies checked, under half of the shortfall reflects unresolved V genes, and no reason is known for the rest. That table is the source of V, J and clone size, and D and trimming were worked out from the DNA. This sample lists roughly 250,000 clones; over 80% were detected once. 2.5% to 4% of the sample is in the top ten clones.

Its CDR3 holds 16 amino acids, cysteine through phenylalanine. The read is trimmed to its CDR3 DNA, 48 bases read in frame from base 1. The germline V gene provides CDR1 LGHNA and CDR2 YSLEER. Trimming takes 8 bases off V and 4 bases off J; junction bases not matched to a gene: 9. Enrolling through a virtual design, the prospective study's participants ranged in age from roughly 18 to 89 years and lived across about two dozen United States geographic areas. In the prospective study, participants were assigned to cohorts based on the clinical history participants reported in a screening survey and a study questionnaire. Exposed participants were defined as having been in contact with someone with a PCR-confirmed or clinician-diagnosed COVID-19 case within 2 weeks of study entry. Each participant in the prospective study had whole blood, serum and a nasopharyngeal or oropharyngeal swab collected by mobile phlebotomists. Participants in the prospective study had the option to provide additional blood draws and questionnaires over a roughly 2-month period. Blood samples from the prospective study were shipped frozen or at room temperature prior to DNA extraction.

This clone has more than one count but fewer than ten. It has no known antigen specificity. No base-level quality is on record; no much larger clone is a single base apart. The material sequenced was PBMCs or T cells enriched from blood (not recorded which). The TCR sequence derives from a woman between 40 and 55 years old who had been exposed to COVID-19. The sequence joins TRBV4-3 to TRBJ2-2; 11 bases in the junction line up with TRBD2. CDR3 loop: CASGLILAGVTGELFF. The nucleotide sequence reads as follows: TGCGCCAGCGGCCTGATACTAGCGGGGGTCACCGGGGAGCTGTTTTTT.